Shown below are 11 T cell receptor beta chains from a single sample sequenced in a study of blood T cell repertoires in COVID-19. Profiling relied on immunoSEQ multiplex PCR, and the TCRdb table lists in-frame clones only, not all of them. The data show some 110,000 clones, roughly 80% seen once. Material for sequencing was peripheral blood. The receptor source for this set is a woman aged 55-75 years with acute or convalescent COVID-19.

The chain joins TRBV5-5 to TRBJ2-3, with no clear D. Looked up from germline, CDR1 is SGHKS and CDR2 is YYEKEE (reference sequence). Deletions cut 4 bases from V and 4 bases from J, with 16 bases between. The CDR3 has 15 residues. The CDR3 sequence is CASSRHGQPADTQYF. CDR3 in DNA: TGTGCCAGCAGCCGCCACGGTCAACCGGCAGATACGCAGTATTTT.

The V and J genes are TRBV7-3 and TRBJ2-1; D remains unclear. The V end lost 2 bases, the J end lost 4 bases, and 9 bases lay between the germline ends. The V gene's germline CDR1 is SGHTA and CDR2 FQGTGA. The CDR3 runs to 14 residues. The CDR3: CASSLSYSYNEQFF. The DNA for the CDR3 is TGTGCCAGCAGCTTATCGTACAGTTACAATGAGCAGTTCTTC.

V is TRBV5-1 and J is TRBJ2-5; TRBD2 aligns across 8 bases. The CDR3 contains 14 residues. The germline gives CDR1 SGHRS, CDR2 YFSETQ. The ends lost 2 bases at V and 2 bases at J; junction bases unmatched: 2. The CDR3, as DNA: TGCGCCAGCAGCTTAGCGGGGGCGCAAGAGACCCAGTACTTC. This encodes CASSLAGAQETQYF. Based on the CDR3 plus reference TRBV5-1 and TRBJ2-5, the full variable domain is KAGVTQTPRYLIKTRGQQVTLSCSPISGHRSVSWYQQTPGQGLQFLFEYFSETQRNKGNFPGRFSGRQFSNSRSEMNVSTLELGDSALYLCASSLAGAQETQYFGPGTRLLVL.

The rearrangement links TRBV5-1 to TRBJ2-1; 10 bases are shared with TRBD1. Germline lookup yields CDR1 SGHRS and CDR2 YFSETQ. V lost 4 bases, J lost 5 bases, and 3 bases stayed unmatched. The CDR3 contains 14 residues. The CDR3 here is CASSVGQGHNEQFF. The CDR3 DNA is TGCGCCAGCAGCGTGGGACAGGGGCACAATGAGCAGTTCTTC.

This sequence joins TRBV9 and TRBJ2-7; D may be TRBD2 (5 bases). Germline lookup yields CDR1 SGDLS and CDR2 YYNGEE. Trimming cost V 3 bases and J 3 bases, with 16 bases left between them. This CDR3 has 15 amino acids. The CDR3 protein is CASSARDYTYYEQYF. DNA for the CDR3: TGTGCCAGCAGCGCCAGAGACTACACCTACTACGAGCAGTACTTC.

The V call is TRBV18, the J call TRBJ2-7; TRBD2 aligns across 8 bases. This CDR3 has 15 amino acids. The ends lost 0 bases at V and 4 bases at J; junction bases unmatched: 5. Germline CDR1 KGHSH, CDR2 LQKENI. CDR3 loop: CASSPPGRARYEQYF. CDR3 nucleotides: TGTGCCAGCTCACCACCCGGGAGGGCGAGGTACGAGCAGTACTTC.

CDR3 nucleotides: TGTGCCATCAGTGGAGGGTTGGGTGAAAAACTGTTTTTT. Amino acids: CAISGGLGEKLFF. This chain links TRBV10-3 with TRBJ1-4, with no clear D. The germline gives CDR1 ENHRY, CDR2 SYGVKD. The CDR3 is 13 residues long. Trimming stripped 4 bases from V and 7 bases from J, with 10 bases between.

CDR3 bases: TGTGCCAGCACTTGGGCCCCTAGCACAGATACGCAGTATTTT. Protein sequence: CASTWAPSTDTQYF. The genes are TRBV2 and TRBJ2-3; D is ambiguous. Trimming pared 7 bases from V and 0 bases from J, leaving 11 bases between. Germline CDR1 is SNHLY and CDR2 is FYNNEI. CDR3 size: 14 residues.

The chain has TRBV28 and TRBJ2-1, with 11 bases that match TRBD2. CDR1 is MDHEN, CDR2 SYDVKM, per germline. V shed 5 bases and J 6 bases; nucleotides not matched to a gene: 6. This CDR3 is 15 amino acids long. DNA for the CDR3: TGTGCCAGCAGTATATTAGCGGGAGGGCTCAATGAGCAGTTCTTC. Protein sequence: CASSILAGGLNEQFF.

CDR3 nucleotides: TGCAGCGTTGGGTACGAGATGGAGACCCAGTACTTC. It is translated as CSVGYEMETQYF. This chain joins TRBV29-1 and TRBJ2-5; D not resolved. This CDR3 is built from 12 residues. V was trimmed by 4 bases and J by 5 bases, leaving 11 bases between them. Germline loops: CDR1 SQVTM, CDR2 ANQGSEA.

This chain links TRBV5-8 with TRBJ2-1; D is unresolved. V shed 5 bases and J shed 8 bases, with 8 bases lying between them. This CDR3 has 11 amino acids. Germline CDR1 and CDR2: SGHTS and YDEGEE. The CDR3 protein is CASSLLDEQFF. The CDR3 DNA is TGTGCCAGCAGTTTGCTTGATGAGCAGTTCTTC.